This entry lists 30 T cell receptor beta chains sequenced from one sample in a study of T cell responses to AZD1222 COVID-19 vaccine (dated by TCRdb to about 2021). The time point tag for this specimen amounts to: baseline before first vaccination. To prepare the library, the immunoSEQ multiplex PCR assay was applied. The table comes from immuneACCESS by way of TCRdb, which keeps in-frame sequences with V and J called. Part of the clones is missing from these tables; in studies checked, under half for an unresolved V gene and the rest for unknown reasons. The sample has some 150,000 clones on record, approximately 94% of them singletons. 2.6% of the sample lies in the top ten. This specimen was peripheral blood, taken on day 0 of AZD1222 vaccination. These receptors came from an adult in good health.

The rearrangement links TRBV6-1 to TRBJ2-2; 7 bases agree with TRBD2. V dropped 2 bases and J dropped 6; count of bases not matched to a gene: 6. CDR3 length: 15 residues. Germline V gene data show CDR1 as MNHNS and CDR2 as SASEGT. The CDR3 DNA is TGTGCCAGCAGTGAACCGTCGACTAGCTCCGGGGAGCTGTTTTTT. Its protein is CASSEPSTSSGELFF.

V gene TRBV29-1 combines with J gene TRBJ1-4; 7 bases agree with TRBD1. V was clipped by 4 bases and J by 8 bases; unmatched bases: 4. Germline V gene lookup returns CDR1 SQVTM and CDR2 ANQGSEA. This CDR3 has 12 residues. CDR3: CSVVQGREKLFF. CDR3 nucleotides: TGCAGCGTTGTACAGGGGAGGGAAAAACTGTTTTTT.

CDR3 nucleotide sequence: TGTGCCTGGAGTGTAGGTGGGGGCGCGCCCGAGCAGTACTTC. Translating gives CAWSVGGGAPEQYF. V is TRBV30 and J is TRBJ2-7, with a weak D call TRBD1 (6 bases). Germline V gene lookup returns CDR1 GTSNPN and CDR2 SVGIG (reference sequence). Trimming left V 0 bases short and J 6 bases short, with 15 bases between. This CDR3 contains 14 residues.

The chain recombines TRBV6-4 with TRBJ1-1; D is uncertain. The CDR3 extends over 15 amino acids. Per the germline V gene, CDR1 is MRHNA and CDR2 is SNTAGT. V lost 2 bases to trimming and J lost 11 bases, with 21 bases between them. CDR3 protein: CASSDNFAGTGVAFF. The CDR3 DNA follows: TGTGCCAGCAGTGACAATTTCGCCGGAACCGGGGTGGCTTTCTTT.

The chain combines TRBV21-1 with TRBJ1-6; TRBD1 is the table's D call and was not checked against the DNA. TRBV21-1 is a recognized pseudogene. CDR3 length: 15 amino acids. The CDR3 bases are TGTGCAGTCCCAGGGGGCGCAGCCTATAATTCACCCCTCCACTTT. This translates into CAVPGGAAYNSPLHF.

The CDR3, as DNA: TGCGCCAGCAGCTTGGAAGGGGGCGGGGGTGAAAAACTGTTTTTT. Protein sequence: CASSLEGGGGEKLFF. The rearrangement uses TRBV5-1 and TRBJ1-4; TRBD1 agrees at 7 bases. CDR1 and CDR2 from the germline V gene are SGHRS and YFSETQ. J gave up 7 bases and V 0 bases, and 6 bases lay outside the gene matches. There are 15 residues in the CDR3. Based on the CDR3 plus reference TRBV5-1 and TRBJ1-4, the full variable domain is KAGVTQTPRYLIKTRGQQVTLSCSPISGHRSVSWYQQTPGQGLQFLFEYFSETQRNKGNFPGRFSGRQFSNSRSEMNVSTLELGDSALYLCASSLEGGGGEKLFFGSGTQLSVL.

CDR3 sequence: CAWEGHLNEKLFF. The CDR3 bases are TGTGCCTGGGAGGGACACCTAAATGAAAAACTGTTTTTT. The chain couples TRBV30 to TRBJ1-4; weak D call: TRBD1 (6 bases). CDR1 GTSNPN and CDR2 SVGIG come from the germline V gene (reference sequence). The CDR3 spans 13 residues. V was cut by 5 bases and J by 5 bases, with 12 bases left in between.

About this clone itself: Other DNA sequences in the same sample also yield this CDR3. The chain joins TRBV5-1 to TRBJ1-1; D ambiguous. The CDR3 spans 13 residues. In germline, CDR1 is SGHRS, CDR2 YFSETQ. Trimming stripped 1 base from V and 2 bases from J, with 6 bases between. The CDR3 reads CASSLTQNTEAFF. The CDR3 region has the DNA TGCGCCAGCAGCTTGACGCAAAACACTGAAGCTTTCTTT.

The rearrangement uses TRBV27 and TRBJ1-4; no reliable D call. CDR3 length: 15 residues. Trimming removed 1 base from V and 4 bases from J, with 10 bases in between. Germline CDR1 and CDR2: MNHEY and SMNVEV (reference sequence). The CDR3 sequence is CASSLYGQVNEKLFF. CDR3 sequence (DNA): TGTGCCAGCAGTTTATATGGGCAGGTTAATGAAAAACTGTTTTTT.

CDR3 nucleotide sequence: TGTGCCAGCAGCACCTTCGTAGGGGACACTGAAGCTTTCTTT. Its translation is CASSTFVGDTEAFF. V usage is TRBV5-4 and J usage is TRBJ1-1; possible D gene TRBD1, 5 bases. Germline assignment: CDR1 SGHNT and CDR2 YYREEE (reference sequence). V gave up 4 bases and J gave up 3 bases, with 13 bases separating them. The CDR3 runs to 14 residues. Together with reference TRBV5-4 and TRBJ1-1, the CDR3 gives the full variable domain: ETGVTQSPTHLIKTRGQQVTLRCSSQSGHNTVSWYQQALGQGPQFIFQYYREEENGRGNFPPRFSGLQFPNYSSELNVNALELDDSALYLCASSTFVGDTEAFFGQGTRLTVV.

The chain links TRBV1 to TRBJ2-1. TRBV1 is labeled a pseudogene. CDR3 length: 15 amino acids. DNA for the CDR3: TGCACCAGCAGCCAAGAAGGGACCGTAGTCGATGAGCAGTTCTTC. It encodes CTSSQEGTVVDEQFF.

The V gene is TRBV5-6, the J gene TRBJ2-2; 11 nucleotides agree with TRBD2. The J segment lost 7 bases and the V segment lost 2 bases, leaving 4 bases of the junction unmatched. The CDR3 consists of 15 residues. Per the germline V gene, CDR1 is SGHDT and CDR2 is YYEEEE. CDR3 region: CASSFSGRAVGELFF. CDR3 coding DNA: TGTGCCAGCAGCTTTAGCGGGAGGGCCGTCGGGGAGCTGTTTTTT.

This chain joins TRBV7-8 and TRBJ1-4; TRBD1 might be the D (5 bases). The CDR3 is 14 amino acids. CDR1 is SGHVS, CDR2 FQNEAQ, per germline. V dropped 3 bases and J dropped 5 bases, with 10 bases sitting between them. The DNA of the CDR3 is TGTGCCAGCAGCTTTAGGGGCAGGAATGAAAAACTGTTTTTT. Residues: CASSFRGRNEKLFF. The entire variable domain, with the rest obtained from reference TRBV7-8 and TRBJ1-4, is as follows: GAGVSQSPRYKVAKRGQDVALRCDPISGHVSLFWYQQALGQGPEFLTYFQNEAQLDKSGLPSDRFFAERPEGSVSTLKIQRTQQEDSAVYLCASSFRGRNEKLFFGSGTQLSVL.

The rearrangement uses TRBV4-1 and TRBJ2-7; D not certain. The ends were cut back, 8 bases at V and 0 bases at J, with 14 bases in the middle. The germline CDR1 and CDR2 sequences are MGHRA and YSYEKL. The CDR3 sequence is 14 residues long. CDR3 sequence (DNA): TGCGCCAGCGCTACCTCGGGCAGCTCCTACGAGCAGTACTTC. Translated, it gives CASATSGSSYEQYF.

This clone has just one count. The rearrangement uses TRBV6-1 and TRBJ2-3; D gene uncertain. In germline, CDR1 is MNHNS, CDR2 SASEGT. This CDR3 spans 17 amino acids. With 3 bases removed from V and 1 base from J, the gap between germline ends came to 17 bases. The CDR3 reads CASSEYNGRPRTDTQYF. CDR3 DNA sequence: TGTGCCAGCAGTGAGTACAATGGTCGACCGCGCACAGATACGCAGTATTTT.

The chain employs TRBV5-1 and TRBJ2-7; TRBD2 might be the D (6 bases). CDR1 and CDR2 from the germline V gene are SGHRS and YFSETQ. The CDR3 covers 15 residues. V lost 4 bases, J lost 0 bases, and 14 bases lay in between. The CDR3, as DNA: TGCGCCAGCAGCACCCCGGGGGATAGCTCCTACGAGCAGTACTTC. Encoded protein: CASSTPGDSSYEQYF.

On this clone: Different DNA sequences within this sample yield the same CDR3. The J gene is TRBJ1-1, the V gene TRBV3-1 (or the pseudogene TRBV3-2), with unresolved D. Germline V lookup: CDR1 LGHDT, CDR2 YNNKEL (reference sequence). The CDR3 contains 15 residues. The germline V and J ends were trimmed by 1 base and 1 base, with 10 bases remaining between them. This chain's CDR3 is CASSQGAGGNTEAFF. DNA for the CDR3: TGTGCCAGCAGCCAAGGGGCGGGCGGGAACACTGAAGCTTTCTTT.

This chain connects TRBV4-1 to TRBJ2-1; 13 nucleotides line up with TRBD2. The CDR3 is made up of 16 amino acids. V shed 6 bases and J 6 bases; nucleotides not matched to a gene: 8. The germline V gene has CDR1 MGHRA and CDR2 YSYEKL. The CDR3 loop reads CASSHLTSGRGNEQFF. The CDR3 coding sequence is TGCGCCAGCAGTCATCTTACTAGCGGGAGGGGCAATGAGCAGTTCTTC.

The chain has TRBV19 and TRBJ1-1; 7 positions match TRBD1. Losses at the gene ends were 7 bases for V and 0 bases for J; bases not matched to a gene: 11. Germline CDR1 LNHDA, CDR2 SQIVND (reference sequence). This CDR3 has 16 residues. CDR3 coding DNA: TGTGCCAGTACTCTAATGAAGGGGGCCCTGAACACTGAAGCTTTCTTT. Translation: CASTLMKGALNTEAFF.

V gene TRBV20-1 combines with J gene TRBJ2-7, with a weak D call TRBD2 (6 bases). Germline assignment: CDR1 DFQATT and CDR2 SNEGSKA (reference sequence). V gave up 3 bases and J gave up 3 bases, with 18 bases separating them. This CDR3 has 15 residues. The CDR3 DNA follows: TGCAGTGCTAGTCCACCCGGCAGGGAGGACTACGAGCAGTACTTC. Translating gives CSASPPGREDYEQYF.

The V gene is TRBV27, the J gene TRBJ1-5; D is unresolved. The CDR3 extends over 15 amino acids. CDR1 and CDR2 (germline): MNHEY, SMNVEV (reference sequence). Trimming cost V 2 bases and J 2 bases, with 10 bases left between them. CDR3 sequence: CASSLAWGGNQPQHF. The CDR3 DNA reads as TGTGCCAGCAGTTTAGCGTGGGGTGGCAATCAGCCCCAGCATTTT.

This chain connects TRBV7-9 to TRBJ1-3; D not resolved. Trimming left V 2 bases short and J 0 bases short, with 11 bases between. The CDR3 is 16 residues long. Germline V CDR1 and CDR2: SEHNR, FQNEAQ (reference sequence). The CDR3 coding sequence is TGTGCCAGCAGCTTAAGTTCAGTCAGCTCTGGAAACACCATATATTTT. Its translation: CASSLSSVSSGNTIYF.

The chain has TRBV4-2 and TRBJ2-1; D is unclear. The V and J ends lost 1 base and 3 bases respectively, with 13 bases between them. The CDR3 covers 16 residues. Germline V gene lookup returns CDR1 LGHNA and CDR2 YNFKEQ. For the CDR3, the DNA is TGTGCCAGCAGCCAAGTTGCCGGCACGAACTACAATGAGCAGTTCTTC. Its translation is CASSQVAGTNYNEQFF.

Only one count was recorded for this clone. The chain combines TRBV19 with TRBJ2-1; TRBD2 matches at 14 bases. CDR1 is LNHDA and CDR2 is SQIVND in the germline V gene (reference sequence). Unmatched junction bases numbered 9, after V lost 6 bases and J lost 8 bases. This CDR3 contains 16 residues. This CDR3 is CASRGLAGVRRDEQFF. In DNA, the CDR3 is TGTGCCAGTAGGGGACTAGCGGGAGTACGTAGGGATGAGCAGTTCTTC.

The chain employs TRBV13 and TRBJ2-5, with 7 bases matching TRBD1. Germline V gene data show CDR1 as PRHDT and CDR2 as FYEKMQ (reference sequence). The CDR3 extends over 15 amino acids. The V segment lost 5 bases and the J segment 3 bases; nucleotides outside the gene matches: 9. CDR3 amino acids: CASSHRQGREETQYF. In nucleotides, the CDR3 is TGTGCCAGCAGCCACCGACAGGGAAGGGAAGAGACCCAGTACTTC.

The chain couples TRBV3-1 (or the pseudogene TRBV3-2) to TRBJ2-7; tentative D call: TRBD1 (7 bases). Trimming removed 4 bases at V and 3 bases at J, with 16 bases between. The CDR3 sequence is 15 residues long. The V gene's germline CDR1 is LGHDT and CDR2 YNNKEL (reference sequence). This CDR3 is CASSPAGQRIYEQYF. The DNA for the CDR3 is TGTGCCAGCAGCCCCGCGGGACAGCGTATCTACGAGCAGTACTTC.

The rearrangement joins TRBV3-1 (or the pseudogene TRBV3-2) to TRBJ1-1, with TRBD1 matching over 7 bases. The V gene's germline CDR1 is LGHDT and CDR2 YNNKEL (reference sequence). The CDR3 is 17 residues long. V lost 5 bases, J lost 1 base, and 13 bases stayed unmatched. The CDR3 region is CASSESQLTGWNTEAFF. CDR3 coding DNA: TGTGCCAGCAGCGAAAGTCAGTTGACAGGGTGGAACACTGAAGCTTTCTTT.

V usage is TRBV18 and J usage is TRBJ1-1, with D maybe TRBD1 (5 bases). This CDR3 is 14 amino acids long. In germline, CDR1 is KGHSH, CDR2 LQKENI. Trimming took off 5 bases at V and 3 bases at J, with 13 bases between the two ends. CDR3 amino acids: CASSVSGGDTEAFF. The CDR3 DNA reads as TGTGCCAGCTCAGTGTCCGGGGGAGACACTGAAGCTTTCTTT.

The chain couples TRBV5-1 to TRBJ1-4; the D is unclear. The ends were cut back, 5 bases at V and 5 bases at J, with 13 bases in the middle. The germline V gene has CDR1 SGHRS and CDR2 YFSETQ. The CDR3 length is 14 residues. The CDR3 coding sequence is TGCGCCAGCAGGAATCCAGGCGGCAATGAAAAACTGTTTTTT. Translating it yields CASRNPGGNEKLFF. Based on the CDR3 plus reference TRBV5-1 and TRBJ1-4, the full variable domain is KAGVTQTPRYLIKTRGQQVTLSCSPISGHRSVSWYQQTPGQGLQFLFEYFSETQRNKGNFPGRFSGRQFSNSRSEMNVSTLELGDSALYLCASRNPGGNEKLFFGSGTQLSVL.

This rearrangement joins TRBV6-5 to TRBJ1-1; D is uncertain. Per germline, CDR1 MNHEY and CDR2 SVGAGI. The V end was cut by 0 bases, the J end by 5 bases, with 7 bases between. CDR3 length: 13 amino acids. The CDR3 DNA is TGTGCCAGCAGTTACTCCTGGCGAACTGAAGCTTTCTTT. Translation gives CASSYSWRTEAFF.